Sequencing of this T cell receptor (beta chain) was carried out in a study of cytomegalovirus exposure and HLA in healthy donors. Although they were nominally healthy when sampled, donors likely had unrecorded immune exposures. This CDR3 has 16 residues. Looked up from germline, CDR1 is SGHDT and CDR2 is YYEEEE. Trimming stripped 4 bases from V and 3 bases from J, with 18 bases between. It was with 60 Vbeta and 13 Jbeta primers that the PCR ran. Repertoires were generated with immunoSEQ multiplex PCR, while TCRdb's copy carries only in-frame clones and drops some. The sample lists more than 25,000 clones; 70% were seen once. Turning to this clone: Its target is not known.

Findings and caveats of the study: Later analysis showed TCR association rates varying by HLA locus, highest for DRB1 and lowest for HLA-C.

The V and J genes are TRBV5-6 and TRBJ2-3; tentatively, D is TRBD2 (6 bases). The sample consisted of PBMCs. The clonotype was recovered from a woman in her forties or fifties in good health and CMV-seronegative. The DNA for the CDR3 is TGTGCCAGCAGCGCCCCCCTTGGGGGGACTACAGATACGCAGTATTTT. Translated, it gives CASSAPLGGTTDTQYF.